This TCR beta chain was identified in a study of OX40 agonist ivuxolimab in advanced cancers. As for the study in general: Patients undergoing dose escalation presented with hepatocellular carcinoma, melanoma, renal cell or head and neck cancer.

Study-wide results and caveats: The authors also found low normalized T-cell clonal expansion in some nonresponders. In general, CD8+ T cells held more expanded clones than CD4+ did, on average.

Trimming pared 6 bases from V and 4 bases from J, leaving 12 bases between. Per germline, CDR1 KGHSH and CDR2 LQKENI. The CDR3 runs to 13 residues. As for this clone: Its antigen is not identified.

Sequencing used immunoSEQ multiplex PCR; TCRdb keeps in-frame clones, though not all of them. Of some 86,000 clones listed, about 90% are singletons. The receptor comes from an adult with an advanced solid tumor such as melanoma, head and neck, liver or kidney cancer. The source was CD4+ or CD8+ T cells sorted from blood, collected in a trial of the OX40 agonist ivuxolimab. V is TRBV18 and J is TRBJ1-1; D is possibly TRBD1 (6 bases). CDR3 residues: CASSRGGPTEAFF. The CDR3 DNA sequence: TGTGCCAGCTCCCGGGGGGGGCCCACTGAAGCTTTCTTT.